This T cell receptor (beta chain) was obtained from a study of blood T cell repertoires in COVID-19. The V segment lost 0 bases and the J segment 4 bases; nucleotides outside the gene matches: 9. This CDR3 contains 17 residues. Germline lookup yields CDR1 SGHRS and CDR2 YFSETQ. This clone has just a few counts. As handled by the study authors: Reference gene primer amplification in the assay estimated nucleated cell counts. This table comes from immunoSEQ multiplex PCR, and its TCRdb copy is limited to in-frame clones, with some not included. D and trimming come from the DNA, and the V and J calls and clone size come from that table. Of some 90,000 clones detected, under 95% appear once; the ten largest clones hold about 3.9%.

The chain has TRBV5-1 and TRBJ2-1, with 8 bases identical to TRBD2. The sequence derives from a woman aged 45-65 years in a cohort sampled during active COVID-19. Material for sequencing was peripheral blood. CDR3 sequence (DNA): TGCGCCAGCAGCTTGGCAAGCGGGAGCCCCGGGTACAATGAGCAGTTCTTC. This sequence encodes CASSLASGSPGYNEQFF.